Listed here is a single TCR beta chain. Its antigen has not been determined. At one end the junction does not follow the germline gene, possibly because of a read error. The cohort comprised some 680 healthy bone marrow donors. Cohort members were all nominally healthy when sampled, although unrecorded immune exposures were likely present. The donor tested CMV seropositive and was one of the 289 seropositive cohort members. Every donor gave a peripheral blood sample, and the peripheral blood mononuclear cells from that sample were used for TCR beta sequencing. The Qiagen DNeasy Blood Extraction Kit was used to extract genomic DNA from the blood cell samples. The library was obtained by the immunoSEQ multiplex PCR assay. The multiplex PCR relied on a mix of 60 forward primers for TCR Vbeta segments and 13 reverse primers for TCR Jbeta segments. The CDR3 region of rearranged TCR beta genes was amplified from genomic DNA by a multiplex PCR assay. The Illumina HiSeq System was used to sequence the amplified TCR beta libraries as 87-base-pair reads. The authors' pipeline ran thus. In a later analysis, tens of millions of unique TCR beta chains were counted across the approximately 620 repertoires, and approximately 9.9 million of these chains were shared by at least two donors. A nearest-neighbor algorithm error-corrected the raw reads and collapsed the reads into unique sequences, merging closely related sequences to remove PCR and sequencing errors. Alignment of CDR3 sequences to IMGT reference sequences was used to assign V, D and J gene segments. For a sequence to be retained, a match of at least six nucleotides was required to both a V gene segment and a J gene segment. A rearrangement counted as productive if the CDR3 had no stop codons and remained in frame with V and J, and every other rearrangement counted as non-productive. CDR3 was defined by IMGT convention, running from the second conserved V-encoded cysteine to the conserved J-encoded phenylalanine. The earlier analysis of about 590 of the donors excluded sequences that lacked an unambiguous match to a single V gene segment. In an earlier analysis of several hundred of the donors, a V segment was called functional when productive rearrangements were above 56.7%, and segregating when the standard deviation between donors exceeded 5%. To diagnose cytomegalovirus status from the catalog of TCR beta chain sequences, a statistical classification framework was built. In a later analysis, TCR nucleotide sequences were compared against IMGT/GENE-DB human TR gene sequences so that V and J genes could be assigned. In a later analysis, CDR3 sequences and most-parsimonious VDJ recombination scenarios were assigned using the TCRdist pipeline. In a later analysis, each TCR beta chain was defined by its CDR3 amino acid sequence together with its V-gene family, and reads lacking a unique V-gene family were excluded. In a later analysis, fewer than 650 highly shared, low-generation-probability nucleotide sequences were removed to address suspected cross-contamination and a sequencing artifact. A later analysis calculated a clonal expansion index for each public chain from normalized within-repertoire ranks of inferred template counts. In a later analysis, generation probabilities were computed with a VDJ recombination model fitted to out-of-frame rearrangements, and the resulting probabilities were checked against IGoR. In a later analysis, TCR-TCR, TCR-HLA and TCR-CMV co-occurrence was scored with hypergeometric tests, and a repertoire-size bias correction was applied to TCR pairs. In a later analysis, false discovery rates were estimated by permuting HLA or CMV assignments 20 times. In a later analysis, co-occurring TCRs were grouped using DBSCAN, with TCRdist sequence similarity added in when clustering inside HLA-allele-positive subsets. Repertoires with fewer than 30,000 or more than 120,000 public chains, plus five repertoires with anomalous nucleotide sharing, were excluded from co-occurrence clustering. TCRdb re-hosts the immuneACCESS table, in-frame sequences only. Its copies lack some clones; in the studies checked, an unresolved V gene accounts for under half of them, and the cause for the rest is not known. That table gives V, J and clone size, and the DNA gave D and trimming. The sample table shows 85,000 to 100,000 clones, and around 81% are seen once. The ten biggest clones cover under 4.5% of the sample.

From cysteine to phenylalanine, the CDR3 is 13 amino acids long. Only CDR3 DNA is held: 39 bases, read in frame from base 1. CDR1 SSHAT and CDR2 FNYEAQ were looked up in the germline V gene (reference sequence). This sample is part of a study of cytomegalovirus exposure and HLA in healthy donors (dated by TCRdb to 2016 to 2017). As for the study more broadly: In an earlier analysis of several hundred of the donors, under 300 Gb of sequence data and 90 million to 120 million unique TCR beta sequences from about 190 million T cells were reported. An early release that covered about 600 HLA-typed donors contained approximately 300 gigabases of sequencing data and tens of millions of unique TCR sequences. Of the roughly 410 genotyped donors, 75% to 85% were placed in the genetic ancestry cluster associated with self-reported Caucasian donors. The study aimed to test whether signatures of past pathogen exposure could be identified by cataloging public T cell receptors. Using immunosequencing, the study profiled T cell repertoires from approximately 700 subjects and related those repertoires to cytomegalovirus serostatus. In addition to the first cohort of around 670 subjects, a separate validation cohort of 120 different subjects was used. To predict cytomegalovirus infection status, the study combined high-throughput TCR immunosequencing, statistical association of individual TCRs with disease status, and machine learning. To study patterns of TCR occurrence, a later analysis re-analyzed previously published TCR beta repertoires from around 670 donors and added high-resolution HLA genotyping. Rather than using new phenotypic data, the later analysis identified candidate immune exposures from TCR beta sequences and from how often those sequences occurred across donors. In an earlier analysis of 500 to 650 of the donors, high-throughput TCR beta sequencing was used to judge whether each TCR beta V gene segment behaved as functional or pseudogenic. Donor age, sex, ethnicity and CMV serostatus were compiled alongside the repertoire data. In a later genetic analysis, genome-wide SNP genotypes for about three fifths of the roughly 670 donors were used, and that subset was treated as a discovery cohort. Every repertoire in the discovery cohort had been generated on one and the same sequencing platform. Both class I and class II loci were covered by HLA typing, at four-digit resolution. Typing coverage varied by locus: roughly 620-630 donors for A, B, C, DRB1 and DQB1; some 520 for DQA1; nearly 610 for DPA1; about 450 for DPB1. A handful of DR-DQ haplotypes were handled as single units for association and clustering because linkage in the cohort was strong. Among roughly 370 genotyped donors of the cohort, an average of approximately 250,000 unique TCR beta nucleotide sequences were sequenced per donor, roughly 20% of them non-productive. What the research found in general, with its limitations: Some IMGT-functional V segments, including TRBV6-2 and TRBV6-3, could not be told apart with the 87-base-pair reads, so those segments were excluded. The authors suggested that the approach could potentially be generalized to other disease states and immunological phenotypes. CMV serostatus was the only immune exposure information available for the cohort. V-gene and J-gene trimming of TCR beta chains was associated with a missense DCLRE1C variant in a later genetic analysis, and the association was replicated in an independent cohort. Only TCR beta chains were sequenced in this cohort, and the absence of alpha or paired-chain data limited detectable features. Correlated functional status among segregating V segments might be attributable to linkage disequilibrium, but an unknown experimental factor could not be ruled out. Most TCR sequences were seen in very few donors, while some public TCRs were found in many individuals. In an earlier analysis of 587 of the donors, most TCR beta V segments appeared in productive rearrangements about 90% or about 30% of the time, broadly matching IMGT annotations. Compared with equally common non-associated chains, HLA-associated TCR beta chains in a later analysis were more clonally expanded and had lower generation probabilities. Because some donors lacked HLA typing at each locus, the association tests relied only on the typed subset. When HLA alleles, especially DR and DQ, strongly co-occurred, TCR associations were difficult to assign to individual alleles. At a false discovery rate of 0.05, a later analysis linked some 18,000 TCR beta sequences to specific HLA alleles. In the study, around 160 TCR beta chains were listed as associated with cytomegalovirus. In both the original and validation cohorts, the classifier was reported to diagnose cytomegalovirus status with high specificity and sensitivity. In a later analysis, TCR association rates were found to vary across HLA loci, with the most associated TCRs seen for DRB1 alleles and the fewest for HLA-C alleles. A further reported finding was that TCR beta sequences accurately predicted the HLA-A and HLA-B alleles for most subjects in the first cohort. In a later analysis, most CMV-associated TCR beta chains were found to appear HLA-restricted, with HLA associations seemingly driven largely by CMV exposure. In vitro tests confirmed that a few of the cytomegalovirus-associated TCR beta chains recognize cytomegalovirus antigens. Roughly uniform sequencing depth across donors was assumed in presence/absence analyses, although this assumption may not hold. Because counts were too low, roughly 16 rarely observed V segments, including chromosome 9 orphons, were excluded from the earlier analysis of a few hundred of the donors. According to a later analysis, parvovirus B19, influenza, CMV and Epstein-Barr virus appeared linked to several top co-occurrence clusters. According to a later genetic analysis, donors in an Asian-associated ancestry cluster had fewer N-insertions in productive TCRs than the approximately 670-donor mean. A group of highly shared sequence variants was considered likely to be a technical artifact of the sequencing pipeline.

The sequenced sample consisted of PBMCs. Here the chain combines TRBV7-7 and TRBJ2-5; TRBD2 is possibly the D segment (5 matching bases). The receptor was derived from a female donor in good health and CMV-seropositive. The CDR3 protein sequence reads: CASSLAFSGTQYF. The nucleotide sequence is TGTGCTAGCAGCTTAGCGTTCTCGGGGACCCAGTACTTC.